This TCR beta chain was recorded in a study of T cells expressing NK-cell markers (dated by TCRdb to 2020 to 2021). As for the study more broadly: Under 10 donors provided sorted CD3+CD56+NKG2C+, CD3+CD56+NKG2C- and CD3+CD56-NKG2C+ T-cell subsets, whose TCR beta-chain repertoires were profiled. Seven of the eight sequenced donors were HCMV-seropositive and one was HCMV-seronegative. The study sequenced eight donors, all healthy volunteers chosen at random: three men and five women. Illumina HiSeq 2000/2500, MiSeq or NextSeq was used to sequence libraries as 2 x 150 bp reads.

On the study overall, not on this receptor specifically: Those dominant clonotypes were again the most abundant among CD3+CD56-NKG2C+ cells in a handful of donors, at about 25-60.1%. It remained unclear whether the expanded NKG2C-expressing T cell clones were specific for HCMV antigens. In roughly 6 donors, the dominant CD3+CD56+NKG2C+ clonotypes were found to rank among the top 10 CD8+ clonotypes and to make up 1.0-7.0% of CD8+ T cells.

The CDR3 sequence holds 14 residues, the cysteine and phenylalanine included. No DNA was logged. The germline V gene (reference sequence) specifies DFQATT as CDR1 and SNEGSKA as CDR2. Notes on this clonotype: The specificity of this receptor is unknown.

Sequencer: Illumina HiSeq 2000. 5'RACE template switching, by which a universal primer site and unique molecular identifiers were added, was used to make TCR beta cDNA libraries. Synthesis of cDNA was primed from the TCR beta constant segment and was followed by two consecutive PCR amplification steps. On the authors' methods: MIGEC handled demultiplexing of the reads and grouping by UMI, while MiTCR was used to assemble and quantify clonotypes. Only TCR cDNA sequences supported by at least two reads were kept to exclude erroneous sequences. The tcR package was used for downstream repertoire analysis, and clonotypes were matched between fractions using CDR3 nucleotide sequence together with V segment. VDJmatch was used to annotate antigen specificity against VDJdb, with one amino acid substitution allowed in CDR3. Following reprocessing of the reads by TCRdb, the data hold one row per CDR3 protein sequence and no DNA is available. The V and J calls here are based on TCRdb, not the publication. This sample's table has entries for a few hundred thousand distinct CDR3 sequences. The top ten clones comprise roughly 3.5% of the sample.

To determine HCMV serostatus, a commercial ELISA kit was used to detect HCMV-specific IgG in serum. Peripheral blood mononuclear cells were isolated from blood by Ficoll density gradient centrifugation. The sequence was obtained from a man aged 18 to 35 in good health. Donor details come from another sample of the same person, matched by shared clones. The chain couples TRBV20-1 to TRBJ2-7; TCRdb proposes TRBD1, but this gene call is untestable without DNA. Source material: blood T cells: a sorted CD56 or NKG2C T cell subset, CD4+ or CD8+ T cells, or bulk PBMC T cells (not recorded which). The CDR3 protein sequence reads: CSAIGQGGPYEQYF.